This T cell receptor (beta chain) was sequenced in a study of cytomegalovirus exposure and HLA in healthy donors. Turning to the study itself: In an early release, HLA-typed donors contributed tens of millions of unique TCR sequences. Caucasian-associated ancestry cluster membership applied to under 85% of some 400 genotyped donors.

This CDR3 is 16 amino acids long. Trimming cost V 2 bases and J 2 bases, with 15 bases left between them. Germline V gene data show CDR1 as LGHNA and CDR2 as YSLEER. This clone turned up a few times. Its cognate antigen is unknown. Researchers ran the PCR with 60 Vbeta and 13 Jbeta primers. Sequencing was performed with immunoSEQ multiplex PCR; in TCRdb, only in-frame clones are kept and a portion is missing. The data contain about 190,000 clones, 75% to 90% of them seen just once; the ten biggest clones take up 6.3%. Findings of the study overall: Reportedly, fewer N-insertions than the approximately 700-donor mean appeared in an Asian-associated ancestry cluster in a later analysis.

The chain has TRBV4-3 and TRBJ1-2; a possible D gene is TRBD1 (5 bases). Sequencing was performed on PBMCs. This TCR derives from a man between 35 and 55 years old in good health and CMV-seropositive. In DNA, the CDR3 is TGCGCCAGCAGCCAATCCGCGACAGTAAAAAACTATGGCTACACCTTC. Protein sequence: CASSQSATVKNYGYTF.